A selection of T cell receptor beta chains follows, all from one sample in a study of T cell responses to AZD1222 COVID-19 vaccine. The table came from immunoSEQ multiplex PCR; TCRdb's copy has only in-frame clones and leaves some out. The table shows 25,000 to 35,000 clones, with roughly 90% occurring only once. Sequenced here: peripheral blood, sampled on day 0 of AZD1222 vaccination. The receptor source for this set is an adult in good health. CDR3s leave out the opening cysteine and the closing phenylalanine or tryptophan. Clone sizes are given selectively: once, few, many, or a class where the clone is expanded.

J gene,clone size,V gene,CDR3 protein
TRBJ2-1,-,TRBV6-5,ASGAAYNEQF
TRBJ1-1,-,TRBV19,ASNREREAF
TRBJ1-2,once,TRBV6-5,ASSSAGVISGYT
TRBJ1-4,-,TRBV29-1,SASPGGREKLF
TRBJ1-2,-,TRBV18,ASSEGVGGYT
TRBJ1-2,-,TRBV15,ATSRDGKGVVGYT
TRBJ1-2,-,TRBV5-6,ASSLSGQGEYGYT
TRBJ2-1,-,TRBV2,ASSPGLAGGRGEQF
TRBJ1-2,-,TRBV10-1,ASSEGRGAGYGYT
TRBJ2-4,-,TRBV28,ASSPPAGLGQNIQY
TRBJ1-4,once,TRBV6-1,ASSEAGVGEKLF
TRBJ1-1,-,TRBV6-2/TRBV6-3,ASSPLGTVLNTEAF
TRBJ1-1,-,TRBV10-1,ASSPVPGQGSNTEAF
TRBJ1-1,-,TRBV3-1/TRBV3-2,ASSHWTGGGGTEAF
TRBJ1-2,-,TRBV5-4,ASSLELQGEGGYT
TRBJ1-2,few,TRBV19,ASSSGQLYTGDYGYT
TRBJ1-2,-,TRBV3-1/TRBV3-2,ASSQLRDTRNGYT
TRBJ1-6,once,TRBV27,ASSLSAQGNSPLH
TRBJ2-7,-,TRBV4-2,ASSQRQGDPSYEQY
TRBJ2-7,-,TRBV5-1,ASSLSVEGYEQY
TRBJ2-1,once,TRBV30,AWSVQGSYNEQF
TRBJ1-2,once,TRBV12-3/TRBV12-4,ASSSDRTGGYT
TRBJ2-7,-,TRBV6-2/TRBV6-3,ASSPAGENYEQY
TRBJ2-3,-,TRBV14,ASSQAGASTDTQY
TRBJ1-5,-,TRBV6-5,ASSTGEREPQH
TRBJ1-2,-,TRBV2,ASKGQGLLVGYT
TRBJ1-2,-,TRBV6-5,ASSPWTGDGYT
TRBJ1-1,-,TRBV5-5,ASSFRQGKNTEAF